The next 16 T cell receptor beta chains were all read from a single sample in a study of cytomegalovirus exposure and HLA in healthy donors (dated by TCRdb to the late 2010s). The library was prepared using the immunoSEQ multiplex PCR assay. For the multiplex PCR, a mixture combining 60 forward primers for TCR Vbeta segments and 13 reverse primers for TCR Jbeta segments was used. This is the immuneACCESS table as TCRdb keeps it, with only in-frame sequences that have V and J called. A part of the clones is gone; compared with another copy, unresolved V genes explain less than half, and the rest is unexplained. This sample's table carries 140,000 to 150,000 clones. More than 0.8% of the sample rests with the top ten. The sequencing sample was made of PBMCs. Receptors originate from a male donor in good health and CMV-seronegative.

The chain has TRBV5-1 and TRBJ2-1; the match to TRBD2 covers 7 bases. The trim removed 2 bases at V and 5 bases at J, leaving 7 bases unmatched. Germline CDR1 is SGHRS and CDR2 is YFSETQ. The CDR3 has 15 residues. Here the CDR3 reads CASSLTSVPHNEQFF. The CDR3 DNA follows: TGCGCCAGCAGCTTAACTAGCGTACCCCACAATGAGCAGTTCTTC. The entire variable domain, with the rest obtained from reference TRBV5-1 and TRBJ2-1, is as follows: KAGVTQTPRYLIKTRGQQVTLSCSPISGHRSVSWYQQTPGQGLQFLFEYFSETQRNKGNFPGRFSGRQFSNSRSEMNVSTLELGDSALYLCASSLTSVPHNEQFFGPGTRLTVL.

This chain links TRBV19 with TRBJ2-5; 7 bases agree with TRBD2. Per the germline V gene, CDR1 is LNHDA and CDR2 is SQIVND (reference sequence). V shed 0 bases and J 2 bases; nucleotides not matched to a gene: 12. This CDR3 spans 18 amino acids. Written as DNA, the CDR3 is TGTGCCAGTAGTATAGAGCCCACGACCCGAGCGGGGCAAGAGACCCAGTACTTC. Amino acid sequence: CASSIEPTTRAGQETQYF. Complete variable domain (other parts from reference TRBV19 and TRBJ2-5): DGGITQSPKYLFRKEGQNVTLSCEQNLNHDAMYWYRQDPGQGLRLIYYSQIVNDFQKGDIAEGYSVSREKKESFPLTVTSAQKNPTAFYLCASSIEPTTRAGQETQYFGPGTRLLVL.

This chain links TRBV20-1 with TRBJ1-2; no firm D call. Trimming took 3 bases from V and 8 from J, leaving 10 bases between them. Germline V CDR1 and CDR2: DFQATT, SNEGSKA (reference sequence). The CDR3 spans 11 residues. The CDR3 coding sequence is TGCAGTGCTAGGCCGGGTGAAGGCTACACCTTC. It yields the protein CSARPGEGYTF.

CDR3 nucleotides: TGTGCCAGTAGTATGGCAGGCCACACTGAAGCTTTCTTT. Its translation: CASSMAGHTEAFF. The chain combines TRBV19 with TRBJ1-1; D gene ambiguous. The CDR3 sequence is 13 residues long. Germline V gene sequence: CDR1 LNHDA, CDR2 SQIVND (reference sequence). V lost 3 bases and J lost 3, with 8 bases in between.

The chain employs TRBV18 and TRBJ2-3, with a weak D call TRBD2 (6 bases). Germline V gene lookup returns CDR1 KGHSH and CDR2 LQKENI. Trimming stripped 0 bases from V and 2 bases from J, with 18 bases between. This CDR3 has 18 residues. This CDR3 reads CASSPPGGRGVTTDTQYF. The CDR3 region has the DNA TGTGCCAGCTCACCACCGGGCGGGCGGGGCGTAACCACAGATACGCAGTATTTT.

The chain couples TRBV7-9 to TRBJ2-1; D is unclear. The V end was cut by 8 bases, the J end by 0 bases, with 20 bases between. CDR1 SEHNR and CDR2 FQNEAQ come from the germline V gene (reference sequence). The CDR3 covers 17 residues. CDR3 sequence (DNA): TGTGCCAGCCTCAAGTCCAGCAGTGCTAGCTCCTACAATGAGCAGTTCTTC. Its translation is CASLKSSSASSYNEQFF.

CDR3 DNA: TGTGCCAGCGGGATAGCGGGATACGCCATCCATGAGCAGTTCTTC. This sequence encodes CASGIAGYAIHEQFF. The rearrangement uses TRBV6-5 and TRBJ2-1; 8 nucleotides agree with TRBD2. The V gene's germline CDR1 is MNHEY and CDR2 SVGAGI. The length of the CDR3 is 15 residues. After removal of 8 bases from V and 8 bases from J, the junction contained 14 bases not matched to a gene.

The chain joins TRBV30 to TRBJ2-5, with 8 bases aligning to TRBD2. Germline-derived CDR1 and CDR2 are GTSNPN and SVGIG (reference sequence). Trimming cost V 3 bases and J 5 bases; bases outside gene matches: 11. This CDR3 is built from 15 residues. CDR3 loop: CAWRRFGGEGETQYF. DNA for the CDR3: TGTGCCTGGAGGCGGTTCGGGGGGGAGGGGGAGACCCAGTACTTC.

The chain recombines TRBV6-6 with TRBJ2-7, with TRBD1 identical over 8 bases. Germline V gene data show CDR1 as MNHNY and CDR2 as SVGAGI (reference sequence). The trim removed 6 bases at V and 0 bases at J, leaving 1 base unmatched. The CDR3 length is 13 residues. The CDR3 loop is CASRDRASYEQYF. The CDR3, as DNA: TGTGCCAGCAGGGACAGGGCCTCCTACGAGCAGTACTTC.

The chain carries TRBV5-1 and TRBJ2-2; 10 nucleotides align to TRBD2. Germline V gives CDR1 SGHRS, CDR2 YFSETQ. V lost 4 bases to trimming and J lost 2 bases; unmatched junction nucleotides: 5. The CDR3 totals 16 residues. The CDR3 loop is CASSPTSGINTGELFF. For the CDR3, the DNA is TGCGCCAGCAGCCCCACTAGCGGGATTAACACCGGGGAGCTGTTTTTT.

The chain recombines TRBV4-3 with TRBJ2-1; 15 bases are shared with TRBD2. The CDR3 extends over 18 amino acids. Germline CDR1 and CDR2: LGHNA and YSLEER. V lost 4 bases to trimming and J lost 8 bases; unmatched junction nucleotides: 12. The CDR3 region is CASSRTTGLAGGPYEQFF. CDR3 in DNA: TGCGCCAGCAGCCGGACAACAGGACTAGCGGGGGGGCCGTATGAGCAGTTCTTC.

This chain links TRBV7-2 with TRBJ2-1; the D gene is possibly TRBD1 (6 bases). The germline V gene has CDR1 SGHTA and CDR2 FQGNSA. The CDR3 spans 16 residues. V dropped 3 bases and J dropped 4 bases, with 16 bases sitting between them. CDR3 protein: CASSFGGGGLYNEQFF. For the CDR3, the DNA is TGTGCCAGCAGCTTCGGCGGTGGGGGCCTTTACAATGAGCAGTTCTTC.

The CDR3 nucleotides are TGTGCCAGCAGCTCCGGGGGCACAGATACGCAGTATTTT. It encodes CASSSGGTDTQYF. V and J are TRBV7-3 and TRBJ2-3; a possible D gene is TRBD2 (5 bases). Trimming took off 4 bases at V and 1 base at J, with 6 bases between the two ends. Looked up from germline, CDR1 is SGHTA and CDR2 is FQGTGA. This CDR3 has 13 amino acids. Full variable domain (remainder filled in from reference TRBV7-3 and TRBJ2-3): GAGVSQTPSNKVTEKGKYVELRCDPISGHTALYWYRQSLGQGPEFLIYFQGTGAADDSGLPNDRFFAVRPEGSVSTLKIQRTERGDSAVYLCASSSGGTDTQYFGPGTRLTVL.

The V and J genes are TRBV10-3 and TRBJ1-5, with no clear D. This CDR3 contains 15 residues. The V end was cut by 10 bases, the J end by 4 bases, with 20 bases between. Germline-derived CDR1 and CDR2 are ENHRY and SYGVKD. The CDR3: CATLEPTEGNQPQHF. The CDR3 bases are TGTGCCACTCTCGAACCCACAGAGGGAAATCAGCCCCAGCATTTT.

The chain is built from TRBV6-6 and TRBJ2-1, with a possible D match to TRBD1 (5 bases). CDR3 length: 13 residues. V lost 8 bases and J 4 bases, leaving 12 bases between the germline ends. Germline CDR1 is MNHNY and CDR2 is SVGAGI (reference sequence). The CDR3 is CASGADRYNEQFF. CDR3 sequence (DNA): TGTGCCAGCGGGGCAGATCGTTACAATGAGCAGTTCTTC.

V usage is TRBV7-2 and J usage is TRBJ2-7, with D maybe TRBD2 (5 bases). V was cut by 1 base and J by 0 bases, with 10 bases left in between. The length of the CDR3 is 15 residues. Germline assignment: CDR1 SGHTA and CDR2 FQGNSA. This CDR3 is CASSLVSSGSYEQYF. In DNA, the CDR3 is TGTGCCAGCAGCTTAGTGTCCAGCGGCTCCTACGAGCAGTACTTC.